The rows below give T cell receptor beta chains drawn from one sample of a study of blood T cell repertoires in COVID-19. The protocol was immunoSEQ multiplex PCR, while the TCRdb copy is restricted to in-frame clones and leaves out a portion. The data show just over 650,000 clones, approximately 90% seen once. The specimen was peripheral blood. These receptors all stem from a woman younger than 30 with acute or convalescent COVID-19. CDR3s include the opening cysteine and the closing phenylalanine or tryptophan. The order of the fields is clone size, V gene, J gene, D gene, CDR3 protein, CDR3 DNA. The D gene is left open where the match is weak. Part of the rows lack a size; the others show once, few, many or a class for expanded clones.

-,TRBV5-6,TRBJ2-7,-,CASSPGSSYEQYF,TGTGCCAGCAGCCCGGGGTCATCTTACGAGCAGTACTTC
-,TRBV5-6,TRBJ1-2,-,CASSLSTELVLYGYTF,TGTGCCAGCAGCTTAAGTACAGAACTCGTTCTCTATGGCTACACCTTC
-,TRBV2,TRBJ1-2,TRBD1,CASRDPRQGVNYGYTF,TGTGCCAGCAGGGACCCTAGACAGGGAGTTAACTATGGCTACACCTTC
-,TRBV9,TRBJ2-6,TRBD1,CASSPVTGRGANVLTF,TGTGCCAGCAGCCCTGTGACAGGGCGCGGGGCCAACGTCCTGACTTTC
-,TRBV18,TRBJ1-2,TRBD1,CASSLPGQGVYGYTF,TGTGCCAGCTCACTACCCGGTCAGGGGGTCTATGGCTACACCTTC
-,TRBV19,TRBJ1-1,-,CASSLTEVNTEAFF,TGTGCCAGTAGCTTGACAGAAGTGAACACTGAAGCTTTCTTT
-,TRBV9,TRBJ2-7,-,CASSAPQGIGYEQYF,TGTGCCAGCAGCGCCCCACAGGGTATTGGCTACGAGCAGTACTTC
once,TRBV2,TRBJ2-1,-,CASSEALSGEQFF,TGTGCCAGCAGTGAAGCGCTTAGTGGTGAGCAGTTCTTC
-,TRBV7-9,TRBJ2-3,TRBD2,CARKLAGGGTDTQYF,TGTGCCAGAAAGTTAGCGGGGGGAGGGACAGATACGCAGTATTTT
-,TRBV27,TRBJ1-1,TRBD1,CASSKSPPRDRGRTEAFF,TGTGCCAGCAGTAAATCCCCCCCCCGGGACAGGGGACGCACTGAAGCTTTCTTT
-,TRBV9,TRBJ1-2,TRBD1,CASSVTDRDTYGYTF,TGTGCCAGCAGCGTTACGGACAGGGATACCTATGGCTACACCTTC
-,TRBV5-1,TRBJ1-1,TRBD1,CASSLTHRGEHTEAFF,TGCGCCAGCAGCTTGACACACAGGGGGGAGCACACTGAAGCTTTCTTT
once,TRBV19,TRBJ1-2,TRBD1,CASTGTGGAASDYTF,TGTGCCAGTACAGGGACAGGGGGCGCCGCGAGTGACTACACCTTC
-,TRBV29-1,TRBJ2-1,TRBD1,CSVAGTGVSYNEQFF,TGCAGCGTCGCCGGGACAGGGGTCTCCTACAATGAGCAGTTCTTC
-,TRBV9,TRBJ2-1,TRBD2,CASSPRVSGTSGGRQFF,TGTGCCAGCAGCCCAAGGGTTTCCGGGACTAGCGGGGGACGGCAGTTCTTC
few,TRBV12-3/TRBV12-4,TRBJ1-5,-,CASTAVGQPQHF,TGTGCCAGCACGGCGGTAGGTCAGCCCCAGCATTTT
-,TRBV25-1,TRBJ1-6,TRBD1,CASSDWTGESSPLHF,TGTGCCAGCAGTGACTGGACAGGTGAAAGTTCACCCCTCCACTTT
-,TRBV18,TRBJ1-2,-,CASSPVAGDYGYTF,TGTGCCAGCTCCCCCGTGGCGGGGGACTATGGCTACACCTTC
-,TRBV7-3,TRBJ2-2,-,CASSLRGPRGKRFANTGELFF,TGTGCCAGCAGCTTAAGGGGTCCAAGAGGGAAAAGATTCGCGAACACCGGGGAGCTGTTTTTT
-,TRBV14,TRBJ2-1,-,CASSQKQDYLFYEQFF,TGTGCCAGCAGCCAAAAACAGGACTACCTTTTTTATGAGCAGTTCTTC
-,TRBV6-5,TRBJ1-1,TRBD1,CASSSRQGQTEAFF,TGTGCCAGCAGTTCGAGACAGGGCCAAACTGAAGCTTTCTTT